This T cell receptor (beta chain) was profiled in a study of shared clonotypes between healthy human individuals. Study background: Serving as donors were a couple of women and a few men, whose ages spanned 18 to 49.

Deep was the level used in running the assay. Profiled with immunoSEQ multiplex PCR; TCRdb holds only in-frame clones, not every one. In the table there are more than 600,000 clones, about 91% of which are singletons. The naive CD8 subset, CD45RO-negative cells positively selected for CCR7, excluded terminally differentiated effector memory CD45RA+ cells. The CDR3 is 13 amino acids. Germline CDR1 MNHEY, CDR2 SMNVEV (reference sequence). V lost 5 bases, J lost 4 bases, and 11 bases lay in between. The chain joins TRBV27 to TRBJ1-2; the D is unclear. Sequences were obtained from naive CD8+ T cells sorted from blood. The receptor was derived from a man aged 25 to 40 in good health. CDR3 sequence: CASSKNPLYGYTF. The CDR3 bases are TGTGCCAGCAGTAAGAACCCCCTCTATGGCTACACCTTC.